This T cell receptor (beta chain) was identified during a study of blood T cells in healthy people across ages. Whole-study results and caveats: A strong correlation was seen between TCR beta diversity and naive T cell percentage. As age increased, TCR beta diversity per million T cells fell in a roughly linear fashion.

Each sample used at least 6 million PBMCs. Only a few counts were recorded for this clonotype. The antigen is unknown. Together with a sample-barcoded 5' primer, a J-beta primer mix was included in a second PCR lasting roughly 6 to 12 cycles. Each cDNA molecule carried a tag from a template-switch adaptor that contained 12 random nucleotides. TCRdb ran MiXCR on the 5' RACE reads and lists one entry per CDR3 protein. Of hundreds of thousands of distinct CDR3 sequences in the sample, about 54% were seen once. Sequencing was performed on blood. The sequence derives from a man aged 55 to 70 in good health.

The CDR3 nucleotides read TGTGCCAGCAGCTTTTTGGGGACTGAAGCTTTCTTT. As protein: CASSFLGTEAFF. This chain connects TRBV5-5 to TRBJ1-1; D gene uncertain. This CDR3 is built from 12 residues. V was shortened by 2 bases and J by 5 bases, with 7 bases between the two germline ends. Germline V gene sequence: CDR1 SGHKS, CDR2 YYEKEE (reference sequence).